This is a list of T cell receptor beta chains from one sample in a study of blood T cell repertoires in COVID-19. The method was immunoSEQ multiplex PCR; TCRdb's version includes in-frame clones alone and lacks a portion of them. The data hold fewer than 300,000 clones, with approximately 89% observed a single time. Sequenced input: peripheral blood. All receptors come from a woman between 25 and 40 years old with COVID-19, enrolled during active disease. Both conserved end residues are part of each CDR3. D genes are given only for firm matches. A row's size may be missing; if present it is once, few, many or a size class.

clone size,V gene,D gene,J gene,CDR3 protein,CDR3 DNA
-,TRBV4-1,-,TRBJ1-1,CASSHSGGAPRGAEAFF,TGCGCCAGCAGCCATTCCGGGGGGGCCCCCCGAGGTGCTGAAGCTTTCTTT
once,TRBV5-1,TRBD1,TRBJ2-1,CASSAHRDRNLMGQFF,TGCGCCAGCAGCGCCCACCGGGACAGGAACTTAATGGGGCAGTTCTTC
-,TRBV7-3,TRBD2,TRBJ2-7,CASSLLAGSSYEQYF,TGTGCCAGCAGCTTACTAGCGGGGAGCTCCTACGAGCAGTACTTC
-,TRBV7-9,-,TRBJ2-7,CASSLMARASYEQYF,TGTGCCAGCAGCTTAATGGCCAGGGCCTCCTACGAGCAGTACTTC
-,TRBV2,-,TRBJ2-1,CASSVRGSYNEQFF,TGTGCCAGCAGTGTTAGGGGCTCCTACAATGAGCAGTTCTTC
-,TRBV19,TRBD1,TRBJ1-1,CASTPRTGGATEAFF,TGTGCCAGTACCCCACGGACAGGGGGGGCCACTGAAGCTTTCTTT
-,TRBV5-5,-,TRBJ1-4,CASSPRTLTNEKLFF,TGTGCCAGCAGCCCCCGGACTTTAACTAATGAAAAACTGTTTTTT
-,TRBV7-6,TRBD1,TRBJ1-1,CASSLAWTGAKAFF,TGTGCCAGCAGCTTAGCGTGGACAGGGGCCAAAGCTTTCTTT
-,TRBV5-1,TRBD1,TRBJ1-2,CASSLGTGGAYGYTF,TGCGCCAGCAGCTTAGGGACAGGGGGCGCATATGGCTACACCTTC
-,TRBV4-1,-,TRBJ2-5,CASSQEPRVHRETQYF,TGCGCCAGCAGCCAAGAACCTAGAGTGCACCGAGAGACCCAGTACTTC
-,TRBV19,-,TRBJ1-5,CASSTSGEWSQPQHF,TGTGCCAGTAGTACCTCCGGGGAGTGGAGTCAGCCCCAGCATTTT
-,TRBV7-3,TRBD2,TRBJ2-2,CASSPPWTSGKSGELFF,TGTGCCAGCAGCCCCCCGTGGACTAGCGGGAAGTCCGGGGAGCTGTTTTTT
-,TRBV5-1,TRBD1,TRBJ1-1,CASSFSDRAGVEAFF,TGCGCCAGCAGCTTTTCAGACAGGGCGGGCGTAGAAGCTTTCTTT
-,TRBV5-1,TRBD1,TRBJ2-7,CASSFRQGTLDEQYF,TGCGCCAGCAGCTTTAGACAGGGTACTCTCGACGAGCAGTACTTC
-,TRBV30,-,TRBJ2-7,CAWSAGGRYEQYF,TGTGCCTGGAGTGCGGGTGGAAGATACGAGCAGTACTTC
-,TRBV7-9,TRBD2,TRBJ2-7,CASSSLAGGTYEQYF,TGTGCCAGCAGCTCCTTAGCGGGAGGGACCTACGAGCAGTACTTC
-,TRBV25-1,TRBD1,TRBJ2-2,CASSVTGQLFF,TGTGCCAGCAGTGTGACAGGGCAGCTGTTTTTT
-,TRBV9,-,TRBJ2-7,CASSGDISYEQYF,TGTGCCAGCAGCGGGGACATCTCCTACGAGCAGTACTTC
once,TRBV23-1,-,TRBJ2-6,CASSQGAGAGAGANVLTF,TGCGCCAGCAGTCAGGGAGCAGGGGCGGGGGCTGGGGCCAACGTCCTGACTTTC
-,TRBV6-5,TRBD1,TRBJ2-7,CASRGTGGILEQYF,TGTGCCAGCAGGGGGACAGGGGGGATCCTCGAGCAGTACTTC
-,TRBV5-5,TRBD1,TRBJ2-7,CASSLVGTVYSYEQYF,TGTGCCAGCAGCTTGGTAGGGACAGTTTATTCCTACGAGCAGTACTTC
-,TRBV7-8,TRBD2,TRBJ2-7,CASSSLAGPYEQYF,TGTGCCAGCAGCTCACTAGCGGGACCCTACGAGCAGTACTTC
-,TRBV20-1,-,TRBJ2-3,CSASVTSGTQYF,TGCAGTGCTAGTGTGACTAGTGGTACGCAGTATTTT
-,TRBV27,TRBD1,TRBJ1-4,CASSRRGQGAANEKLFF,TGTGCCAGCAGCCGAAGGGGACAGGGAGCGGCTAATGAAAAACTGTTTTTT
-,TRBV6-6,TRBD1,TRBJ2-1,CASSYPLTGYNEQFF,TGTGCCAGCAGTTACCCGTTGACAGGGTACAATGAGCAGTTCTTC
-,TRBV5-4,TRBD1,TRBJ1-4,CASSLGQGRREKLFF,TGTGCCAGCAGCTTGGGACAGGGGAGACGTGAAAAACTGTTTTTT